Each of the 27 T cell receptor beta chains below was sequenced from the same sample in a study of response to subunit inactivated influenza vaccine. MiXCR was run by TCRdb on the RT-PCR reads, yielding one entry per CDR3 protein. The top ten hold approximately 2% of the sample, which has approximately 520,000 distinct CDR3 sequences, approximately 24% seen once. The specimen comprised CD4+ T cells sorted from PBMCs, sampled about 5 days after vaccination. The origin of the receptors is a man aged 50 or older who received an inactivated influenza vaccine.

This rearrangement joins TRBV11-2 to TRBJ2-1; 8 bases line up with TRBD2. Germline trimming cut 5 bases from V and 8 bases from J; bases unmatched to any gene: 11. The germline V gene has CDR1 SGHAT and CDR2 FQNNGV. The CDR3 spans 15 residues. CDR3 bases: TGTGCCAGCAGCAACTTGGGCCTAGCGGGCGATGAGCAGTTCTTC. It codes for CASSNLGLAGDEQFF.

This clonotype has a handful of counts. The chain couples TRBV5-1 to TRBJ2-7; D remains unclear. The V and J ends lost 5 bases and 0 bases respectively, with 15 bases between them. This CDR3 has 15 amino acids. Germline V gives CDR1 SGHRS, CDR2 YFSETQ. CDR3 sequence: CASSPDTTSSYEQYF. For the CDR3, the DNA is TGCGCCAGCAGTCCTGACACCACGAGCTCCTACGAGCAGTACTTC.

This clonotype showed up just a few times. The chain combines TRBV20-1 with TRBJ2-1; a possible D gene is TRBD1 (5 bases). The V and J ends lost 6 bases and 7 bases respectively, with 13 bases between them. Germline assignment: CDR1 DFQATT and CDR2 SNEGSKA (reference sequence). The CDR3 is 12 amino acids. CDR3 sequence: CSAPFSGNEQFF. DNA for the CDR3: TGCAGTGCCCCGTTTTCAGGGAATGAGCAGTTCTTC.

The chain is built from TRBV11-2 and TRBJ2-3; no reliable D call. Trimming left V 4 bases short and J 7 bases short, with 12 bases between. This CDR3 has 13 residues. Per the germline V gene, CDR1 is SGHAT and CDR2 is FQNNGV. In nucleotides, the CDR3 is TGTGCCAGCAGCTCGTACAGACGAAATACGCAGTATTTT. The encoded protein is CASSSYRRNTQYF. Full variable domain (rest looked up from reference TRBV11-2 and TRBJ2-3): EAGVAQSPRYKIIEKRQSVAFWCNPISGHATLYWYQQILGQGPKLLIQFQNNGVVDDSQLPKDRFSAERLKGVDSTLKIQPAKLEDSAVYLCASSSYRRNTQYFGPGTRLTVL.

V is TRBV5-1 and J is TRBJ2-3; D is possibly TRBD1 (5 bases). CDR3 size: 19 residues. Trimming shortened V by 2 bases and J by 0 bases, and 22 bases separated the two germline ends. Looked up from germline, CDR1 is SGHRS and CDR2 is YFSETQ. The CDR3 DNA reads TGCGCCAGCAGCTTCGCGCGCCAGGGAAGGTTTGTCAGCACAGATACGCAGTATTTT. As protein: CASSFARQGRFVSTDTQYF.

The V gene is TRBV10-2, the J gene TRBJ2-3, with 8 bases matching TRBD2. V dropped 6 bases and J dropped 2; count of bases not matched to a gene: 4. This CDR3 contains 14 residues. Per the germline V gene, CDR1 is WSHSY and CDR2 is SAAADI. The CDR3 nucleotides are TGCGCCAGCAGGACTAGCGCTTCCACAGATACGCAGTATTTT. This encodes CASRTSASTDTQYF.

The gene calls are TRBV11-2 and TRBJ2-1; 7 bases are shared with TRBD1. The trim removed 0 bases at V and 14 bases at J, leaving 10 bases unmatched. CDR3 length: 14 residues. CDR1 is SGHAT and CDR2 is FQNNGV in the germline V gene. In DNA form, the CDR3 reads TGTGCCAGCAGCTTAGATCTATTTCAGGGGGTCAAGTTCTTC. Residues: CASSLDLFQGVKFF.

The chain's CDR3 is CASSLDTRGPGNTEAFF. CDR3 bases: TGCGCCAGCAGCTTGGATACTAGGGGACCCGGCAACACTGAAGCTTTCTTT. This chain links TRBV5-1 with TRBJ1-1; D might be TRBD1 (5 bases). Germline V lookup: CDR1 SGHRS, CDR2 YFSETQ. The CDR3 covers 17 residues. Between the trimmed V and J ends, which lost 0 bases and 2 bases, there was a span of 17 bases.

In nucleotides, the CDR3 is TGTGCCAGCAGTTTGGTGAATAGTAATGAAAAACTGTTTTTT. Residues: CASSLVNSNEKLFF. V usage is TRBV28 and J usage is TRBJ1-4; D is ambiguous. Germline assignment: CDR1 MDHEN and CDR2 SYDVKM. The CDR3 has 14 amino acids. V shed 3 bases and J shed 4 bases, with 9 bases lying between them.

The table lists this clonotype with a few counts. The chain links TRBV20-1 to TRBJ2-1; D assignment may be TRBD1 or TRBD2 (5 bases each). The V and J ends lost 1 base and 4 bases respectively, with 14 bases between them. Germline CDR1 is DFQATT and CDR2 is SNEGSKA (reference sequence). The CDR3 is 15 amino acids. The CDR3 spells CSARGPGAVYNEQFF. DNA of the CDR3: TGCAGTGCTAGAGGCCCCGGGGCAGTTTACAATGAGCAGTTCTTC.

This clonotype was counted a few times. The chain is built from TRBV6-1 and TRBJ2-3; the D gene is possibly TRBD1 (6 bases). V was clipped by 7 bases and J by 0 bases, with 14 bases between them. CDR1 is MNHNS and CDR2 is SASEGT in the germline V gene. There are 15 residues in the CDR3. The CDR3 nucleotides read TGTGCCAGCACCCTCAGGGGAATTAGCACAGATACGCAGTATTTT. This sequence encodes CASTLRGISTDTQYF.

This clonotype was seen at least ten times. The gene calls are TRBV7-2 and TRBJ1-2; D not certain. CDR1 is SGHTA and CDR2 is FQGNSA in the germline V gene. CDR3 length equals 11 residues. V was pared by 10 bases and J by 5 bases, with 11 bases between. CDR3 in amino acids: CATGGRYGYTF. In nucleotides, the CDR3 is TGTGCCACAGGAGGACGGTATGGCTACACCTTC.

This clonotype was seen a handful of times. The V call is TRBV7-3, the J call TRBJ2-3; D not resolved. The germline V gene has CDR1 SGHTA and CDR2 FQGTGA. Deletions cut 4 bases from V and 2 bases from J, with 10 bases between. The CDR3 loop spans 14 amino acids. This CDR3 is CASSSYGPTDTQYF. The DNA for the CDR3 is TGTGCCAGCAGCTCATACGGGCCCACAGATACGCAGTATTTT. The full variable domain, in which reference TRBV7-3 and TRBJ2-3 provide the parts outside the CDR3, is GAGVSQTPSNKVTEKGKYVELRCDPISGHTALYWYRQSLGQGPEFLIYFQGTGAADDSGLPNDRFFAVRPEGSVSTLKIQRTERGDSAVYLCASSSYGPTDTQYFGPGTRLTVL.

The chain recombines TRBV6-5 with TRBJ2-7, with D perhaps given as TRBD1 or TRBD2 (5 bases each). Germline V CDR1 and CDR2: MNHEY, SVGAGI. V lost 0 bases to trimming and J lost 2 bases, with 11 bases between them. The CDR3 runs 15 residues. The CDR3 sequence is CASSYSGRIAYEQYF. The CDR3 bases are TGTGCCAGCAGTTACTCGGGACGGATTGCCTACGAGCAGTACTTC.

V and J are TRBV30 and TRBJ1-1; weak D call: TRBD1 (6 bases). Trimming took 7 bases from V and 1 from J, leaving 10 bases between them. This CDR3 spans 12 amino acids. CDR1 GTSNPN and CDR2 SVGIG come from the germline V gene (reference sequence). The CDR3 is CAYGQKNTEAFF. DNA for the CDR3: TGTGCCTACGGACAGAAGAACACTGAAGCTTTCTTT. Full variable domain (rest looked up from reference TRBV30 and TRBJ1-1): SQTIHQWPATLVQPVGSPLSLECTVEGTSNPNLYWYRQAAGRGLQLLFYSVGIGQISSEVPQNLSASRPQDRQFILSSKKLLLSDSGFYLCAYGQKNTEAFFGQGTRLTVV.

The chain uses TRBV25-1 and TRBJ2-7; no clear D. This CDR3 spans 13 amino acids. Germline CDR1 MGHDK, CDR2 SYGVNS. V was pared by 3 bases and J by 5 bases, with 11 bases between. The DNA for the CDR3 is TGTGCCAGCAGTGAGGGTTCGAACCACGAGCAGTACTTC. Its translation is CASSEGSNHEQYF.

This clonotype was seen a few times. The chain couples TRBV24-1 to TRBJ2-2; D is possibly TRBD1 or TRBD2 (5 bases each). The CDR3 has 14 amino acids. Trimming took 7 bases from V and 1 from J, leaving 9 bases between them. Germline V lookup: CDR1 KGHDR, CDR2 SFDVKD. CDR3 DNA sequence: TGTGCCACCAGACAGGACTTGAACACCGGGGAGCTGTTTTTT. It translates to CATRQDLNTGELFF.

This clonotype was counted many times. The rearrangement uses TRBV20-1 and TRBJ1-5, with 10 bases identical to TRBD1. The CDR3 extends over 15 amino acids. The trim removed 5 bases at V and 7 bases at J, leaving 11 bases unmatched. Germline CDR1 is DFQATT and CDR2 is SNEGSKA (reference sequence). The chain's CDR3 is CSASDRGGMGQPQHF. The CDR3 region has the DNA TGCAGTGCTTCGGACAGGGGGGGAATGGGGCAGCCCCAGCATTTT.

CDR3 sequence reads: CASSGAGAVYTQYF. In nucleotides, the CDR3 is TGTGCCAGCAGCGGGGCCGGAGCCGTATATACGCAGTATTTT. V and J are TRBV9 and TRBJ2-3; D unresolved. This CDR3 is 14 amino acids long. Trimming removed 3 bases at V and 7 bases at J, with 15 bases between. Germline V gene sequence: CDR1 SGDLS, CDR2 YYNGEE.

The chain carries TRBV12-3 or TRBV12-4 and TRBJ2-5, with D possibly being TRBD2 (7 bases). Trimming shortened V by 3 bases and J by 5 bases, and 13 bases separated the two germline ends. This CDR3 contains 14 residues. This CDR3 reads CASSFGGGRETQYF. In DNA, the CDR3 is TGTGCCAGCAGTTTTGGGGGGGGGCGTGAGACCCAGTACTTC.

V usage is TRBV7-9 and J usage is TRBJ2-3, with 7 bases that match TRBD2. The J segment lost 3 bases and the V segment lost 2 bases, leaving 11 bases of the junction unmatched. The CDR3 has 17 residues. Germline CDR1 reads SEHNR; CDR2 reads FQNEAQ (reference sequence). In DNA form, the CDR3 reads TGTGCCAGCAGCTTACCGGGACTATCCGGGAAGACAGATACGCAGTATTTT. Translated, it gives CASSLPGLSGKTDTQYF.

The J gene is TRBJ2-1, the V gene TRBV20-1; 8 bases line up with TRBD2. The CDR3 covers 15 residues. Trimming cost V 0 bases and J 8 bases; bases outside gene matches: 9. CDR1 and CDR2 (germline): DFQATT, SNEGSKA (reference sequence). CDR3 bases: TGCAGTGCTAGAGATGGGTCGGGAGGGCCCTATGAGCAGTTCTTC. It is translated as CSARDGSGGPYEQFF.

The chain links TRBV5-1 to TRBJ2-7; D perhaps matches TRBD1 (6 bases). The CDR3 contains 14 residues. Per the germline V gene, CDR1 is SGHRS and CDR2 is YFSETQ. V lost 2 bases and J 0 bases, leaving 9 bases between the germline ends. The CDR3 DNA sequence: TGCGCCAGCAGCTTCAGGGACATCTCCTACGAGCAGTACTTC. Its protein is CASSFRDISYEQYF.

The chain combines TRBV5-1 with TRBJ2-1; 10 positions agree with TRBD2. This CDR3 is 16 amino acids long. After removal of 4 bases from V and 7 bases from J, the junction contained 11 bases not matched to a gene. Germline V lookup: CDR1 SGHRS, CDR2 YFSETQ. As DNA, the CDR3 is TGCGCCAGCAGCACCACCCTAGCGGGAGTTGGGAATGAGCAGTTCTTC. This sequence encodes CASSTTLAGVGNEQFF.

In this sample, this clonotype turned up a few times. The chain recombines TRBV6-1 with TRBJ2-1, with 8 nucleotides matching TRBD2. This CDR3 is built from 16 residues. Germline CDR1 MNHNS, CDR2 SASEGT. The trim removed 4 bases at V and 4 bases at J, leaving 9 bases unmatched. The CDR3 loop is CASSGPGGARYNEQFF. For the CDR3, the DNA is TGTGCCAGCAGTGGTCCCGGGGGGGCACGGTACAATGAGCAGTTCTTC.

This clonotype was counted a few times. The rearrangement uses TRBV20-1 and TRBJ2-6; D not certain. The CDR3 covers 16 residues. The germline CDR1 and CDR2 sequences are DFQATT and SNEGSKA (reference sequence). V was pared by 3 bases and J by 4 bases, with 16 bases between. The DNA for the CDR3 is TGCAGTGCTAGGAGACCCGGCCTAGGAGGGGCCAACGTCCTGACTTTC. Amino acids: CSARRPGLGGANVLTF.

This clonotype appeared a few times. This rearrangement joins TRBV7-9 to TRBJ2-3, with 13 bases fitting TRBD2. This CDR3 is built from 17 residues. Trimming cost V 5 bases and J 0 bases; bases outside gene matches: 5. Germline CDR1 reads SEHNR; CDR2 reads FQNEAQ (reference sequence). CDR3 residues: CASSAPGLAGSTDTQYF. The CDR3 DNA sequence: TGTGCCAGCAGCGCACCGGGACTAGCGGGGAGCACAGATACGCAGTATTTT.